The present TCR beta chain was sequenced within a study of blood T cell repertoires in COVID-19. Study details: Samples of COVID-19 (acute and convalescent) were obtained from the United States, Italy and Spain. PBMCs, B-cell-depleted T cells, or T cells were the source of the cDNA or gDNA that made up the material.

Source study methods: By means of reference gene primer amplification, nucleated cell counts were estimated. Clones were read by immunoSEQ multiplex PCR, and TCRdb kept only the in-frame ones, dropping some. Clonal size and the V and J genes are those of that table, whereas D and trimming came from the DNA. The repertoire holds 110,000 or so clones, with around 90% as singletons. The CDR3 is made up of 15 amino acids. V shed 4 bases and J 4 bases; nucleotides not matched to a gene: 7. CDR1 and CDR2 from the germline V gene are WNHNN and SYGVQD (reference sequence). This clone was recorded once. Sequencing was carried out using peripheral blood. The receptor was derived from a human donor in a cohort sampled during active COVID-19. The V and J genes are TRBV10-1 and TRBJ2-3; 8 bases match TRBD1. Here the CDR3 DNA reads TGCGCCAGCAGTGGGCCAGGGGGCGCGCCAGATACGCAGTATTTT. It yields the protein CASSGPGGAPDTQYF.